This TCR beta chain was recovered during a study of T cell responses to AZD1222 COVID-19 vaccine. CDR3 size: 13 residues. Germline V gene sequence: CDR1 SGHRS, CDR2 YFSETQ. Between the trimmed V and J ends, which lost 5 bases and 4 bases, there was a span of 12 bases. On this clone: Its antigen is not known.

Assay used: immunoSEQ multiplex PCR; TCRdb lists only in-frame clones, some missing. Among 150,000 or so clones listed, over 80% were seen once. Overall study results and limits: It should be noted that donors were predominantly white British and more often female, and clonal diversity was possibly underestimated. Sampling captured repertoires only after the peak T cell response. At baseline, just six AZD1222 recipients tested seropositive. Spike regions recognized by vaccine-associated CD4 TCRs spanned the protein, led by 160-218 and 743-854.

This TCR came from an adult in good health. This sample comprised peripheral blood, obtained on day 0 of MenACWY control vaccination. The rearrangement joins TRBV5-1 to TRBJ1-1; tentative D call: TRBD1 (5 bases). The CDR3 loop is CASSDSSPTEAFF. Here the CDR3 DNA reads TGCGCCAGCAGTGACAGTTCGCCCACTGAAGCTTTCTTT.